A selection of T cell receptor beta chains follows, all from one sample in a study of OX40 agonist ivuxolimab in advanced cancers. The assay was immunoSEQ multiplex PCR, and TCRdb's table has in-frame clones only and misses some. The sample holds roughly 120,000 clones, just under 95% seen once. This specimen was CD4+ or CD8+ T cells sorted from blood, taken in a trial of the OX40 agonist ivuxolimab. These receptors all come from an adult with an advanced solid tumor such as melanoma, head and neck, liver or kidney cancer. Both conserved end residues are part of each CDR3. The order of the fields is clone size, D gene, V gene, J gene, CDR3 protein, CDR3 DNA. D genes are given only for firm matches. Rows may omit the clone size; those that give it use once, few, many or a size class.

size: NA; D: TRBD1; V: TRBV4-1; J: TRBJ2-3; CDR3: CASSLRQGNTDTQYF; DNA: TGCGCCAGCAGCCTACGACAGGGCAATACAGATACGCAGTATTTT
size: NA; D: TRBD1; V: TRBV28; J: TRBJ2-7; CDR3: CASRESGGSYEQYF; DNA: TGTGCCAGCAGGGAGTCAGGGGGCTCCTACGAGCAGTACTTC
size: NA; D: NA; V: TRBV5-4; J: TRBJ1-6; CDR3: CASSLGQGTLSPLHF; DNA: TGTGCCAGCAGCTTGGGGCAGGGGACCCTTTCACCCCTCCACTTT
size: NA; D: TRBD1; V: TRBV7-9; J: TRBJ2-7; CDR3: CASSPPGARGSYEQYF; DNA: TGTGCCAGCAGCCCACCAGGGGCCAGGGGGTCCTACGAGCAGTACTTC
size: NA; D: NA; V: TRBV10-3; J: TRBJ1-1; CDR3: CAIRKGLSWDGGTEAFF; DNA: TGTGCCATCAGGAAGGGACTTTCCTGGGATGGGGGCACTGAAGCTTTCTTT
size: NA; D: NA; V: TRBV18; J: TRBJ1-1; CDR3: CASSVLNTEAFF; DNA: TGTGCCAGCTCCGTCCTAAACACTGAAGCTTTCTTT
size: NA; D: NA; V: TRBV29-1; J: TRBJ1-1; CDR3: CSAGTVEAFF; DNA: TGCAGCGCTGGGACGGTTGAAGCTTTCTTT
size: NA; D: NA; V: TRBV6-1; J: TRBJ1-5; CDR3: CASRGVNNQPQHF; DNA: TGTGCCAGCCGGGGAGTCAACAATCAGCCCCAGCATTTT
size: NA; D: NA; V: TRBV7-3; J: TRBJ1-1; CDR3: CASSFAPGVNTEAFF; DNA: TGTGCCAGCAGCTTCGCCCCAGGGGTGAACACTGAAGCTTTCTTT
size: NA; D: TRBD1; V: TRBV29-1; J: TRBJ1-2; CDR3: CSVEDGTGNGYGYTF; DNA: TGCAGCGTTGAAGATGGGACAGGGAACGGCTATGGCTACACCTTC
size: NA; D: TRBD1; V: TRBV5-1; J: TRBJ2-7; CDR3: CASSLDPDRAPYEQYF; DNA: TGCGCCAGCAGCTTGGACCCTGACAGGGCCCCCTACGAGCAGTACTTC
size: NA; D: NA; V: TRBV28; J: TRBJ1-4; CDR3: CASSFVGALSEKLFF; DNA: TGTGCCAGCAGTTTTGTTGGGGCGCTTTCTGAAAAACTGTTTTTT
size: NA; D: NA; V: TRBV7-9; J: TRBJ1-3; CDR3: CASSFDFGNTIYF; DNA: TGTGCCAGCAGCTTCGATTTTGGAAACACCATATATTTT
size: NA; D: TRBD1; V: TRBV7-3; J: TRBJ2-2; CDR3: CASSAGRQGTTGELFF; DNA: TGTGCCAGCAGCGCCGGCCGACAGGGGACCACCGGGGAGCTGTTTTTT
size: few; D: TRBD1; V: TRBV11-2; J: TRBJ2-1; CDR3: CASSAGVLNRGQVEQFF; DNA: TGTGCCAGCAGCGCAGGGGTCTTGAACAGGGGGCAGGTTGAGCAGTTCTTC
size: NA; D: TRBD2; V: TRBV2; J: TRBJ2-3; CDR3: CASSDLPSSGRLDTQYF; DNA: TGTGCCAGCAGTGATCTTCCTTCTAGCGGGAGACTAGATACGCAGTATTTT
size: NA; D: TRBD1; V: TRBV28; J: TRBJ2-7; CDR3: CASSIYGTGVEQYF; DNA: TGTGCCAGCAGTATCTACGGGACAGGAGTCGAGCAGTACTTC
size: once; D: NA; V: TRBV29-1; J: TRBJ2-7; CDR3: CSAVDREARDYEQYF; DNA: TGCAGCGCCGTTGACAGGGAGGCGAGGGACTACGAGCAGTACTTC
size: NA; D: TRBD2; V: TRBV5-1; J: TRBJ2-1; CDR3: CASSLSATSGQDNEQFF; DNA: TGCGCCAGCAGCTTGTCGGCGACTAGCGGGCAGGACAATGAGCAGTTCTTC
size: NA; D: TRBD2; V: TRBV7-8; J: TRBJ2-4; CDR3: CARRGLAGVEVAKNIQYF; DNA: TGTGCCAGACGGGGACTAGCGGGAGTCGAGGTAGCCAAAAACATTCAGTACTTC
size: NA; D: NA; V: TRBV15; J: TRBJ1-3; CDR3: CATSVGDSGNTIYF; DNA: TGTGCCACCAGCGTAGGTGACTCTGGAAACACCATATATTTT
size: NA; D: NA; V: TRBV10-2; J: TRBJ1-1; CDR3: CASRWGPDWNTEAFF; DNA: TGCGCCAGCAGGTGGGGGCCAGACTGGAACACTGAAGCTTTCTTT
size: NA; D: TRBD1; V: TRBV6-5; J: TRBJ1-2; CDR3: CASSTRQGIAYGYTF; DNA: TGTGCCAGCAGTACACGACAGGGTATTGCCTATGGCTACACCTTC
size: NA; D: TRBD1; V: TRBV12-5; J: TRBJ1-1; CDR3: CASGLVVQDRGRQNTEAFF; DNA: TGTGCTAGTGGTTTGGTAGTACAGGACAGGGGAAGACAGAACACTGAAGCTTTCTTT
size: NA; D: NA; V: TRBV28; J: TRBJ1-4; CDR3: CASKQLQWDEKLFF; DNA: TGTGCCAGCAAGCAACTCCAGTGGGATGAAAAACTGTTTTTT
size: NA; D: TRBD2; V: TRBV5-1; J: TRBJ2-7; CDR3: CASSLAGFSYEQYF; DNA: TGCGCCAGCAGCCTAGCGGGCTTCTCCTACGAGCAGTACTTC
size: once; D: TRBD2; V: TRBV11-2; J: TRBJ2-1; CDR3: CASSLGGLAGRGYNEQFF; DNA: TGTGCCAGCAGCTTAGGTGGACTAGCGGGGCGAGGTTACAATGAGCAGTTCTTC
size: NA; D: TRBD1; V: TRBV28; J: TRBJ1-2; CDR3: CASSQGAGNYGYTF; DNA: TGTGCCAGCAGTCAGGGGGCAGGAAACTATGGCTACACCTTC
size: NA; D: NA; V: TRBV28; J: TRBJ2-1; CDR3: CASITWTKDNEQFF; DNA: TGTGCCAGCATTACCTGGACCAAAGACAATGAGCAGTTCTTC
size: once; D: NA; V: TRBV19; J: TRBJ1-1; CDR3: CASSSGGGEVKAFF; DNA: TGTGCCAGTAGTTCCGGGGGGGGCGAGGTCAAAGCTTTCTTT
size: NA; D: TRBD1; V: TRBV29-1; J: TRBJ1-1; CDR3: CSSGMTGRTEAFF; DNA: TGCAGCTCTGGGATGACAGGGCGCACTGAAGCTTTCTTT
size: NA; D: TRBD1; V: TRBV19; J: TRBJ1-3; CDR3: CATSDRASGNTIYF; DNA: TGTGCCACCTCGGACAGGGCCTCTGGAAACACCATATATTTT
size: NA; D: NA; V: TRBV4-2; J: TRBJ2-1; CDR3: CASSQREGNNEQFF; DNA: TGTGCCAGCAGCCAACGAGAGGGGAACAATGAGCAGTTCTTC
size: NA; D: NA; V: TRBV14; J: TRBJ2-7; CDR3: CASSQEKGGGTYEQYF; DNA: TGTGCCAGCAGCCAAGAAAAGGGCGGCGGCACCTACGAGCAGTACTTC
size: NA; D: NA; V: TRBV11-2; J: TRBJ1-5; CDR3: CASSLQHGGNQPQHF; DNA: TGTGCCAGCAGCTTACAACACGGGGGCAATCAGCCCCAGCATTTT
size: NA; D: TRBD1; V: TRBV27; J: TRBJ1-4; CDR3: CASSPGDRGLYNEKLFF; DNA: TGTGCCAGCAGTCCCGGGGACAGGGGGCTTTATAATGAAAAACTGTTTTTT
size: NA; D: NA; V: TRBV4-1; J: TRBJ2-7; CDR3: CASSQGPSLIGRYEQYF; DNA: TGCGCCAGCAGTCAGGGGCCCAGTTTAATTGGCCGCTACGAGCAGTACTTC
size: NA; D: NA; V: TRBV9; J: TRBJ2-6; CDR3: CASSVGRGGPGANVLTF; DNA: TGTGCCAGCAGCGTAGGAAGGGGTGGACCTGGGGCCAACGTCCTGACTTTC
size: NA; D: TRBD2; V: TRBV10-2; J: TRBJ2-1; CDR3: CASSGAAGGHSEQFF; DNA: TGCGCCAGCAGTGGAGCGGCGGGAGGGCATAGTGAGCAGTTCTTC
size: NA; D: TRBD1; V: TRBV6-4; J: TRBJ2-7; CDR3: CASSDHSRTTGVNSYEQYF; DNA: TGTGCCAGCAGTGACCATTCTAGGACAACAGGGGTGAACTCCTACGAGCAGTACTTC